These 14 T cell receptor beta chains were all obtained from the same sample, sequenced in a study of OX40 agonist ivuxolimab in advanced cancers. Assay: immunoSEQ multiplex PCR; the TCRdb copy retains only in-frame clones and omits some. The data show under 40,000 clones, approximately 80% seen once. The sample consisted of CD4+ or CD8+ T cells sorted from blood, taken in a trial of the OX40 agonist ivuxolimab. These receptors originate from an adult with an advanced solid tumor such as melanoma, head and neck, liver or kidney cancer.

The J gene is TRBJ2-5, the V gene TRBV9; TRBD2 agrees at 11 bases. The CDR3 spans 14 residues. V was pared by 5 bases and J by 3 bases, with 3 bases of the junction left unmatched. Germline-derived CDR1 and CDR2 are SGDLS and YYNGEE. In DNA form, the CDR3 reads TGTGCCAGCAGTGATAGCGGGAGGGAAGAGACCCAGTACTTC. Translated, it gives CASSDSGREETQYF.

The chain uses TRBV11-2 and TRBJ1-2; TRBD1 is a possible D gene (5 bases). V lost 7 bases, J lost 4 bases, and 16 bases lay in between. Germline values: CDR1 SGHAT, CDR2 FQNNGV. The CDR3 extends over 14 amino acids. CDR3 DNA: TGTGCCAGCAAGAGGGACCGGCTAAGCTATGGCTACACCTTC. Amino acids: CASKRDRLSYGYTF.

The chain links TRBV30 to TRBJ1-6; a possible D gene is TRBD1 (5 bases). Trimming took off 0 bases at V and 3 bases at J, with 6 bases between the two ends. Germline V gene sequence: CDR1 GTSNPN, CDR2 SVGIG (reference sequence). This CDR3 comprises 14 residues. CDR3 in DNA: TGTGCCTGGAGTGTCGACAGCTATAATTCACCCCTCCACTTT. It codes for CAWSVDSYNSPLHF.

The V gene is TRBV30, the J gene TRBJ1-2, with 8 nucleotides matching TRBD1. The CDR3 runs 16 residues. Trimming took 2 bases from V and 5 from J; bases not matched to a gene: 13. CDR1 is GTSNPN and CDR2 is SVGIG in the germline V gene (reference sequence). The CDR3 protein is CAWSLSLTGDKYGYTF. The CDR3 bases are TGTGCCTGGAGTCTTTCCCTGACAGGGGACAAGTATGGCTACACCTTC.

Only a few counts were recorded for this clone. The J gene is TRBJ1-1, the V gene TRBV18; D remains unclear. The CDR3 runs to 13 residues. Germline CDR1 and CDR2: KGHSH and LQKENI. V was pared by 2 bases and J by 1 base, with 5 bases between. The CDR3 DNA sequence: TGTGCCAGCTCACCAAGTACGAACACTGAAGCTTTCTTT. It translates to CASSPSTNTEAFF.

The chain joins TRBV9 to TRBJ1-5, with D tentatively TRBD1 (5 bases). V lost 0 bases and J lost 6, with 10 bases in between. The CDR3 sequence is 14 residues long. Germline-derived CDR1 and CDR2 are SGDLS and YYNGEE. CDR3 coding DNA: TGTGCCAGCAGCGTAGATCAGGGAGGTCAGCCCCAGCATTTT. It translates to CASSVDQGGQPQHF.

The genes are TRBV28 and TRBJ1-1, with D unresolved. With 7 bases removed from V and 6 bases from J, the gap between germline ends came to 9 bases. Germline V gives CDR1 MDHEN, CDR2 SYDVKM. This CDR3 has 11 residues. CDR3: CASTRPPEAFF. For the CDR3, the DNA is TGTGCCAGCACTAGACCCCCTGAAGCTTTCTTT. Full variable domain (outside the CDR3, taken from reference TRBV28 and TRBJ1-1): DVKVTQSSRYLVKRTGEKVFLECVQDMDHENMFWYRQDPGLGLRLIYFSYDVKMKEKGDIPEGYSVSREKKERFSLILESASTNQTSMYLCASTRPPEAFFGQGTRLTVV.

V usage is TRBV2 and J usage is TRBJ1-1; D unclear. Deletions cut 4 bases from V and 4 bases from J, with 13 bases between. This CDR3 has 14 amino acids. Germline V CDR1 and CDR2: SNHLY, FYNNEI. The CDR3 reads CASSVEAMATEAFF. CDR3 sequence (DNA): TGTGCCAGCAGTGTGGAGGCAATGGCCACTGAAGCTTTCTTT.

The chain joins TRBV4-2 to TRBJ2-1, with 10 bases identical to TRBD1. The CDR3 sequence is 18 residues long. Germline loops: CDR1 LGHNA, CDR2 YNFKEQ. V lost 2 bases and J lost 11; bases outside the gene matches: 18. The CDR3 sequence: CASSQHTGGTGQGPQQFF. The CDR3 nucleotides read TGTGCCAGCAGCCAACATACGGGGGGGACGGGACAGGGGCCCCAGCAGTTCTTC.

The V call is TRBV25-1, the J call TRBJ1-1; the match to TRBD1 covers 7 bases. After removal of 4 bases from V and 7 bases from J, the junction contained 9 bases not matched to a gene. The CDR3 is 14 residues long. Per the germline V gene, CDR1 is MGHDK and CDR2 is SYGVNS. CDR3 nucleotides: TGTGCCAGCAGTGCACAGGGGAGAAGTGGTGAAGCTTTCTTT. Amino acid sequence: CASSAQGRSGEAFF.

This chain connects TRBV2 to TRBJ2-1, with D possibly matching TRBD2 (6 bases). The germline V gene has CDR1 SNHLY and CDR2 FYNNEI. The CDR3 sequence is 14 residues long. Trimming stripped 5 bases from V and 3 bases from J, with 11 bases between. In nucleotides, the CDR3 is TGTGCCAGCAGTCAGCGGGCCGGCTACAATGAGCAGTTCTTC. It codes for CASSQRAGYNEQFF.

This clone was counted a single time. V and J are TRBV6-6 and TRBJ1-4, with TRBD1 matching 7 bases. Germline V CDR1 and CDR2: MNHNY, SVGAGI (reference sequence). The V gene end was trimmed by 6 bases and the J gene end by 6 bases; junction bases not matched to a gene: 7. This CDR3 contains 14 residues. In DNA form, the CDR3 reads TGTGCCAGCAGGCGGGACAGTGTGGATGAAAAACTGTTTTTT. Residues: CASRRDSVDEKLFF.

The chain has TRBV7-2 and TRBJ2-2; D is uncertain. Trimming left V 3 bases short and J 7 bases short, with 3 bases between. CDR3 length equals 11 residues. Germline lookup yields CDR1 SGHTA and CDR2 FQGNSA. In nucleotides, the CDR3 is TGTGCCAGCAGCTTTTTCGGGGAGCTGTTTTTT. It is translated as CASSFFGELFF.

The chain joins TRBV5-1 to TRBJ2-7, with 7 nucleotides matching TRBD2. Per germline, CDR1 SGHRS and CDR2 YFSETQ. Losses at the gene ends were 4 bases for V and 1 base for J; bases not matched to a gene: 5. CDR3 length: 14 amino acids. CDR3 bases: TGCGCCAGCAGCCCCTGGGGGGGTTCCTACGAGCAGTACTTC. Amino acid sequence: CASSPWGGSYEQYF.